These 31 T cell receptor beta chains were sequenced from one sample in a study of Graves' ophthalmopathy and Graves' hyperthyroidism. Amplified material comprised TCR beta CDR3 regions derived from RNA transcripts. The authors performed first-round RT-PCR with HTBI primers and then a second-round multiplex PCR. TCRdb passed the multiplex PCR reads through MiXCR, listing each CDR3 protein once. This sample has around 1.1 million distinct CDR3 sequences, with around a third found just once. The sequenced sample was peripheral blood or thyroid tissue (not recorded which). These receptors originate from an adult man with Graves' hyperthyroidism.

Comments on this clonotype: A much bigger clone sits one base away, suggesting this may be a read error. The chain carries TRBV7-2 and TRBJ2-5; no clear D gene. The closer fit of TRBJ2-7 to the DNA end suggests the J call may be wrong. Per the germline V gene, CDR1 is SGHTA and CDR2 is FQGNSA. This CDR3 spans 13 amino acids. CDR3 in DNA: TGTGCCAACAGTCAAACGAGAGCCTACGAGCAGTACTTC. Its translation is CANSQTRAYEQYF.

This clonotype was found many times. The genes are TRBV20-1 and TRBJ2-2; tentative D call: TRBD2 (6 bases). Trimming took 6 bases from V and 4 from J, leaving 15 bases between them. Germline loops: CDR1 DFQATT, CDR2 SNEGSKA (reference sequence). The CDR3 runs to 14 residues. The CDR3 reads CSATPPRGTGELFF. In DNA, the CDR3 is TGCAGTGCCACTCCTCCGCGGGGCACCGGGGAGCTGTTTTTT.

This clonotype has a count of ten or more. The chain couples TRBV2 to TRBJ2-6; the D gene is possibly TRBD2 (6 bases). The V and J ends lost 10 bases and 7 bases respectively, with 23 bases between them. The germline gives CDR1 SNHLY, CDR2 FYNNEI. The CDR3 contains 16 residues. For the CDR3, the DNA is TGTGCCACCACAGCCGACATGGCCGGGAGTGCCAACGTCCTGACTTTC. Its translation is CATTADMAGSANVLTF. The variable domain in full, completed from reference TRBV2 and TRBJ2-6, reads EPEVTQTPSHQVTQMGQEVILRCVPISNHLYFYWYRQILGQKVEFLVSFYNNEISEKSEIFDDQFSVERPDGSNFTLKIRSTKLEDSAMYFCATTADMAGSANVLTFGAGSRLTVL.

This clonotype was seen ten or more times. The genes are TRBV5-1 and TRBJ2-7, with D maybe TRBD2 (6 bases). Per the germline V gene, CDR1 is SGHRS and CDR2 is YFSETQ. The V end was cut by 4 bases, the J end by 6 bases, with 11 bases between. This CDR3 has 12 amino acids. The CDR3 protein is CASSGGGSEQYF. The CDR3, as DNA: TGCGCCAGCAGCGGTGGGGGGTCCGAGCAGTACTTC. Full variable domain (outside the CDR3, taken from reference TRBV5-1 and TRBJ2-7): KAGVTQTPRYLIKTRGQQVTLSCSPISGHRSVSWYQQTPGQGLQFLFEYFSETQRNKGNFPGRFSGRQFSNSRSEMNVSTLELGDSALYLCASSGGGSEQYFGPGTRLTVT.

V usage is TRBV7-6 and J usage is TRBJ2-2, with D unclear. Between the trimmed V and J ends, which lost 10 bases and 5 bases, there was a span of 5 bases. The CDR3 extends over 10 amino acids. Germline assignment: CDR1 SGHVS and CDR2 FNYEAQ. CDR3 in DNA: TGTGCCACCGGTACCGGGGAGCTGTTTTTT. Translated: CATGTGELFF.

The chain is built from TRBV5-1 and TRBJ2-7, with 12 bases fitting TRBD2. Germline lookup yields CDR1 SGHRS and CDR2 YFSETQ. Germline trimming cut 4 bases from V and 3 bases from J; bases unmatched to any gene: 5. CDR3 length: 15 amino acids. The CDR3 sequence: CASSPQGLAGYEQYF. The CDR3 DNA follows: TGCGCCAGCAGCCCTCAGGGACTAGCGGGCTACGAGCAGTACTTC.

This clonotype was found many times. The J gene is TRBJ2-7, the V gene TRBV7-9, with D perhaps given as TRBD1 or TRBD2 (5 bases each). Germline V gives CDR1 SEHNR, CDR2 FQNEAQ (reference sequence). Between the trimmed V and J ends, which lost 8 bases and 6 bases, there was a span of 17 bases. There are 13 residues in the CDR3. The CDR3, as DNA: TGTGCCAGCTCGGGGCAGGGCGGTCGCGAGCAGTACTTC. Translation gives CASSGQGGREQYF.

This clonotype was seen many times. No DNA is shown, since the ends of the CDR3 on it are uncertain; the CDR3 is the one TCRdb lists. The chain recombines TRBV7-8 with TRBJ1-1. The CDR3 extends over 12 residues, inclusive of both ends. The germline V gene encodes CDR1 SGHVS and CDR2 FQNEAQ. The CDR3: CASSSTSGRAFF.

The chain uses TRBV10-2 and TRBJ2-5; 9 bases agree with TRBD2. Germline-derived CDR1 and CDR2 are WSHSY and SAAADI. V was pared by 6 bases and J by 0 bases, with 5 bases of the junction left unmatched. The CDR3 runs 15 residues. The CDR3 nucleotides are TGCGCCAGCAGAAAGCGGGGGGCCTACCAAGAGACCCAGTACTTC. Protein product: CASRKRGAYQETQYF.

The rearrangement uses TRBV7-9 and TRBJ2-7, with D perhaps TRBD1 (5 bases). Trimming removed 6 bases at V and 4 bases at J, with 13 bases between. The CDR3 runs 13 residues. Looked up from germline, CDR1 is SEHNR and CDR2 is FQNEAQ (reference sequence). CDR3 nucleotides: TGTGCCAGCAGTTCCGACAGCCATTACGAGCAGTACTTC. It yields the protein CASSSDSHYEQYF.

V gene TRBV12-3 or TRBV12-4 combines with J gene TRBJ1-6; D call uncertain. The CDR3 is 13 amino acids. V was cut by 1 base and J by 9 bases, with 7 bases left in between. The CDR3 DNA sequence: TGTGCCAGCAGTTTAGGGGGAAGTTCACCCCTCCACTTT. This codes for CASSLGGSSPLHF.

With regard to this clonotype: One end of the junction is discordant with germline, which a read error may explain. This chain uses TRBV28 with TRBJ2-6; 7 bases map to TRBD1. Germline CDR1 is MDHEN and CDR2 is SYDVKM. The CDR3 is made up of 12 amino acids. The CDR3 here is CASRETGNTEAF. Written as DNA, the CDR3 is TGTGCCAGTAGGGAGACAGGGAACACTGAAGCTTTC.

Comment on this clonotype: A much larger clone is a single base away; this may be a read error. The V call is TRBV20-1, the J call TRBJ1-5, with 7 bases aligning to TRBD1. Trimming at V came to 2 bases and at J to 4 bases, leaving 5 bases not matched to a gene. The CDR3 spans 14 residues. Germline V lookup: CDR1 DFQATT, CDR2 SNEGSKA (reference sequence). Here the CDR3 reads CSARKTGQNQPQHF. CDR3 in DNA: TGCAGTGCTAGAAAGACAGGGCAAAATCAGCCCCAGCATTTT.

This clonotype was counted a few times. V gene TRBV7-2 combines with J gene TRBJ2-5, with 7 nucleotides matching TRBD1. This CDR3 has 15 amino acids. The germline V gene encodes CDR1 SGHTA and CDR2 FQGNSA. The V segment lost 3 bases and the J segment 3 bases; nucleotides outside the gene matches: 7. The CDR3 DNA sequence: TGTGCCAGCAGCTTTGCAGGGGGATTGGAAGAGACCCAGTACTTC. As protein: CASSFAGGLEETQYF.

This clonotype came up many times. The junction departs from the called germline gene at one end, perhaps through a read error. This chain uses TRBV5-1 with TRBJ2-7; D is perhaps TRBD1 or TRBD2 (5 bases each). The CDR3 sequence is 14 residues long. CDR1 SGHRS and CDR2 YFSETQ come from the germline V gene. The CDR3 DNA follows: TGTGCCAGCAGCTTAACCGGGGCCTCCTACGAGCAGTACTTC. This codes for CASSLTGASYEQYF.

The chain recombines TRBV12-3 or TRBV12-4 with TRBJ2-5; D is perhaps TRBD2 (6 bases). This CDR3 is 14 amino acids long. Trimming removed 3 bases from V and 7 bases from J, with 15 bases in between. The CDR3 region is CASSFGQGSGTQYF. In nucleotides, the CDR3 is TGTGCCAGCAGTTTTGGGCAGGGTAGCGGGACCCAGTACTTC.

This clonotype was seen at least ten times. V and J are TRBV29-1 and TRBJ2-7, with D perhaps given as TRBD1 or TRBD2 (6 bases each). The CDR3 totals 13 residues. The V end was cut by 4 bases, the J end by 0 bases, with 10 bases between. Germline lookup yields CDR1 SQVTM and CDR2 ANQGSEA. The CDR3 reads CSVVGGPSYEQYF. The CDR3 nucleotides are TGCAGCGTTGTCGGGGGCCCCTCCTACGAGCAGTACTTC.

V usage is TRBV2 and J usage is TRBJ2-3, with 11 bases that match TRBD2. There are 15 residues in the CDR3. Germline CDR1 reads SNHLY; CDR2 reads FYNNEI. The V segment lost 6 bases and the J segment 7 bases; nucleotides outside the gene matches: 9. The CDR3 sequence: CASSVAGGDTNTQYF. The DNA for the CDR3 is TGTGCCAGCAGCGTAGCGGGAGGGGACACGAATACGCAGTATTTT.

Ten or more counts support this clonotype. The chain recombines TRBV7-8 with TRBJ2-7; D gene uncertain. The length of the CDR3 is 14 residues. V was trimmed by 2 bases and J by 2 bases, leaving 10 bases between them. CDR1 and CDR2 from the germline V gene are SGHVS and FQNEAQ. This CDR3 is CASSLSLLTYEQYF. The CDR3 DNA sequence: TGTGCCAGCAGCTTAAGTCTCCTGACCTACGAGCAGTACTTC.

This clonotype was recorded at least ten times. For the CDR3, the DNA is TGCAGTGCCTCGACAGTGAACACCGGGGAGCTGTTTTTT. Translation: CSASTVNTGELFF. The V and J genes are TRBV20-1 and TRBJ2-2, with D tentatively TRBD1 (5 bases). The CDR3 runs 13 residues. V was trimmed by 6 bases and J by 1 base, leaving 9 bases between them. CDR1 and CDR2 (germline): DFQATT, SNEGSKA (reference sequence).

This chain connects TRBV9 to TRBJ2-7, with D perhaps TRBD1 (5 bases). Trimming took 3 bases from V and 4 from J, leaving 11 bases between them. CDR1 and CDR2 from the germline V gene are SGDLS and YYNGEE. The CDR3 loop spans 13 amino acids. The CDR3 sequence is CASSASTGYEQYF. As DNA, the CDR3 is TGTGCCAGCAGCGCGTCCACAGGTTACGAGCAGTACTTC.

J is TRBJ2-7 and V is TRBV13; tentatively, D is TRBD1 (6 bases). CDR3 size: 14 residues. Germline CDR1 PRHDT, CDR2 FYEKMQ (reference sequence). V dropped 6 bases and J dropped 3 bases, with 15 bases sitting between them. This chain's CDR3 is CASRKQARGYEQYF. The DNA of the CDR3 is TGTGCCAGCAGAAAACAAGCCAGGGGCTACGAGCAGTACTTC. Full variable domain (remainder filled in from reference TRBV13 and TRBJ2-7): AAGVIQSPRHLIKEKRETATLKCYPIPRHDTVYWYQQGPGQDPQFLISFYEKMQSDKGSIPDRFSAQQFSDYHSELNMSSLELGDSALYFCASRKQARGYEQYFGPGTRLTVT.

This chain uses TRBV2 with TRBJ1-2; D is uncertain. The CDR3 runs 14 residues. Germline V lookup: CDR1 SNHLY, CDR2 FYNNEI. Trimming removed 6 bases at V and 2 bases at J, with 13 bases between. CDR3 amino acids: CASSSTSQNYGYTF. The CDR3 coding sequence is TGTGCCAGCAGCTCAACGTCTCAAAACTATGGCTACACCTTC.

This clonotype was picked up one time. This chain joins TRBV7-2 and TRBJ1-6; D gene ambiguous. The CDR3 is made up of 15 amino acids. Per the germline V gene, CDR1 is SGHTA and CDR2 is FQGNSA. Trimming removed 6 bases from V and 9 bases from J, with 18 bases in between. The CDR3 nucleotides read TGTGCCAGCAGACTTGGGAACATTGCCGCTTCACCCCTCCACTTT. Its translation: CASRLGNIAASPLHF.

This clonotype appeared a few times. The chain couples TRBV4-2 to TRBJ1-5; TRBD1 aligns across 7 bases. The germline V gene encodes CDR1 LGHNA and CDR2 YNFKEQ. The junction had 9 bases not matched to a gene; V was cut back by 4 bases and J by 0 bases. The CDR3 has 17 residues. This CDR3 reads CASSRQGVGASNQPQHF. In DNA, the CDR3 is TGTGCCAGCAGCCGGCAGGGGGTGGGGGCTAGCAATCAGCCCCAGCATTTT.

This clonotype has ten or more counts. The gene calls are TRBV20-1 and TRBJ2-5; D is perhaps TRBD2 (6 bases). The CDR3 runs 13 residues. With 1 base removed from V and 4 bases from J, the gap between germline ends came to 10 bases. Germline values: CDR1 DFQATT, CDR2 SNEGSKA (reference sequence). The CDR3 loop reads CSARAQGGETQYF. CDR3 DNA: TGCAGTGCTAGAGCCCAGGGAGGAGAGACCCAGTACTTC.

This clonotype was counted only a few times. The chain employs TRBV15 and TRBJ1-6; no reliable D call. The V gene's germline CDR1 is LNHNV and CDR2 YYDKDF (reference sequence). The CDR3 extends over 13 amino acids. V was trimmed by 4 bases and J by 9 bases, leaving 10 bases between them. The DNA of the CDR3 is TGTGCCACCAGCAAGAGGTCGGGTTCACCCCTCCACTTT. Translating gives CATSKRSGSPLHF.

The chain recombines TRBV19 with TRBJ2-5, with TRBD1 identical over 8 bases. The trim removed 7 bases at V and 5 bases at J, leaving 9 bases unmatched. Germline V gene lookup returns CDR1 LNHDA and CDR2 SQIVND (reference sequence). The CDR3 loop spans 14 amino acids. The CDR3 bases are TGTGCCAGTACTCCGGACAGGGTGGGGGAGACCCAGTACTTC. This gives the protein CASTPDRVGETQYF.

The DNA of the CDR3 is TGTGCCAGCAGCTCGAGGGCCAGGGGGCAAAGCAATCAGCCCCAGCATTTT. This codes for CASSSRARGQSNQPQHF. The chain links TRBV5-8 to TRBJ1-5, with 8 bases fitting TRBD1. This CDR3 spans 17 amino acids. Germline V lookup: CDR1 SGHTS, CDR2 YDEGEE. The V gene end was trimmed by 3 bases and the J gene end by 1 base; junction bases not matched to a gene: 9.

The rearrangement joins TRBV20-1 to TRBJ1-5; 10 nucleotides align to TRBD1. CDR3 length: 17 residues. V was clipped by 6 bases and J by 2 bases; unmatched bases: 13. CDR1 is DFQATT, CDR2 SNEGSKA, per germline (reference sequence). The CDR3 nucleotides read TGCAGTGCCAGCCTTAACCAGGGGACAGGGGGCAATCAGCCCCAGCATTTT. Translating it yields CSASLNQGTGGNQPQHF.

A remark on this clonotype: A junction end diverges from the germline sequence, so it may reflect a read error. The rearrangement uses TRBV9 and TRBJ2-2; no clear D gene. In germline, CDR1 is SGDLS, CDR2 YYNGEE. CDR3 length: 16 residues. CDR3: CAGSVGIVLNTGELFF. The CDR3 region has the DNA TGTGCCGGCAGCGTAGGTATCGTATTGAACACCGGGGAGCTGTTTTTT.